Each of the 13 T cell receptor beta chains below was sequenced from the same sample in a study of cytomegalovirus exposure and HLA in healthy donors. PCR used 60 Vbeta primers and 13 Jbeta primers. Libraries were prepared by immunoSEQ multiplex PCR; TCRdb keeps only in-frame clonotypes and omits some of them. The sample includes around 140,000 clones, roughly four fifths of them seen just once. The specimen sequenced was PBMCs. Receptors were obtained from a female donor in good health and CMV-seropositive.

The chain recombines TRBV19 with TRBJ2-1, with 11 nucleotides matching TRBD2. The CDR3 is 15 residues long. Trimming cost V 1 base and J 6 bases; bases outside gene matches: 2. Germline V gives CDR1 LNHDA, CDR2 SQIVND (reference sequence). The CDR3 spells CASSIGTSGSNEQFF. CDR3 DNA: TGTGCCAGTAGTATAGGTACTAGCGGGAGCAATGAGCAGTTCTTC.

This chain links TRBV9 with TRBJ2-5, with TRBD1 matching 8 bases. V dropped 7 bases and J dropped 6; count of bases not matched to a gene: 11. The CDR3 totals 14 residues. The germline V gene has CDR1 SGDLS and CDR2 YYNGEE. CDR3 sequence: CASAGTGSKKTQYF. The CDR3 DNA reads TGTGCCAGCGCAGGGACAGGCAGCAAAAAGACCCAGTACTTC.

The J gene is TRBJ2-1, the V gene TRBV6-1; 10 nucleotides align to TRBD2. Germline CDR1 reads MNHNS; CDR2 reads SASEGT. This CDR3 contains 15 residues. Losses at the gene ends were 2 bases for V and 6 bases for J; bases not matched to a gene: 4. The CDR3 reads CASSEQAGGSNEQFF. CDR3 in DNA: TGTGCCAGCAGTGAACAAGCGGGAGGGAGCAATGAGCAGTTCTTC.

The CDR3 DNA is TGTGCCAGCAGCGAACTGGTGCGGACTGAAGCTTTCTTT. Its translation: CASSELVRTEAFF. The chain couples TRBV11-1 to TRBJ1-1, with D uncertain. This CDR3 comprises 13 residues. CDR1 and CDR2 from the germline V gene are SGHAT and FQDESV (reference sequence). Trimming took off 5 bases at V and 5 bases at J, with 12 bases between the two ends.

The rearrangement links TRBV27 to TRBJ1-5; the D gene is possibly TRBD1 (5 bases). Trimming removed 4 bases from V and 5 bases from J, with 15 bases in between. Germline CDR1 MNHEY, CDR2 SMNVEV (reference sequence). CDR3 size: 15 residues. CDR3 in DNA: TGTGCCAGCAGTTCAAACAGGACATACGATCAGCCCCAGCATTTT. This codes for CASSSNRTYDQPQHF.

For the CDR3, the DNA is TGTGCCAGCAGCTTAGGTGGGACAGGCAACTATGGCTACACCTTC. It is translated as CASSLGGTGNYGYTF. The gene calls are TRBV7-9 and TRBJ1-2; 8 bases map to TRBD1. V gave up 1 base and J gave up 2 bases; unmatched junction bases: 3. The germline V gene encodes CDR1 SEHNR and CDR2 FQNEAQ (reference sequence). The CDR3 is made up of 15 amino acids.

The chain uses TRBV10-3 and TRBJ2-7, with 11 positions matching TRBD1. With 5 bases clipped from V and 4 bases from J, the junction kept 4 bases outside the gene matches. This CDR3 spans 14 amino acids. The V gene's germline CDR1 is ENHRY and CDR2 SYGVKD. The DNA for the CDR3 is TGTGCCATCAGTACAGGGACAGGGGGGTACGAGCAGTACTTC. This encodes CAISTGTGGYEQYF.

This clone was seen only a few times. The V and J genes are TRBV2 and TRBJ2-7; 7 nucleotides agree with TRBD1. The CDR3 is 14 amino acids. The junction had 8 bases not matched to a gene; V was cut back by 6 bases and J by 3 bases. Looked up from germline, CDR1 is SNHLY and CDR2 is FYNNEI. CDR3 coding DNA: TGTGCCAGCAGGTCCGGGACAGCCGACTACGAGCAGTACTTC. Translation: CASRSGTADYEQYF.

In DNA, the CDR3 is TGTGCCATCAGTGAGCCCGGCCGCTCAGGGTTGGAGCAGTACTTC. Amino acid sequence: CAISEPGRSGLEQYF. J is TRBJ2-7 and V is TRBV10-3; TRBD1 might be the D (5 bases). This CDR3 has 15 amino acids. Trimming removed 2 bases from V and 7 bases from J, with 18 bases in between. The germline gives CDR1 ENHRY, CDR2 SYGVKD.

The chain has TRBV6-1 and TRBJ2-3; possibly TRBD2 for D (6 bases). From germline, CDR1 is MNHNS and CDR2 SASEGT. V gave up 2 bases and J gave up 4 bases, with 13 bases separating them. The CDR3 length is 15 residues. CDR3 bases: TGTGCCAGCAGTGAATTTGAAAGGGAGGCAGATACGCAGTATTTT. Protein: CASSEFEREADTQYF.

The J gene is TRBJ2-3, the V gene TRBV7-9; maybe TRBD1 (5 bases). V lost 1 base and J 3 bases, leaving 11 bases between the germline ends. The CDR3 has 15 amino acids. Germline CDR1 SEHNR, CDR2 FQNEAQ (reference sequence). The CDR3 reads CASSLGARATDTQYF. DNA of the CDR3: TGTGCCAGCAGCTTAGGCGCCAGGGCAACAGATACGCAGTATTTT.

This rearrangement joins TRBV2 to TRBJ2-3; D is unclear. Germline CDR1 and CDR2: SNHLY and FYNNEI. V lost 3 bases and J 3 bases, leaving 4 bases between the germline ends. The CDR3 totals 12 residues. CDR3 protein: CASSEQTDTQYF. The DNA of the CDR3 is TGTGCCAGCAGTGAGCAGACAGATACGCAGTATTTT.

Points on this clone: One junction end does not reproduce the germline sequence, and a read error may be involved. The CDR3: CAISERQGLNTEAFF. As DNA, the CDR3 is TGTGCCATCAGTGAGAGACAGGGGCTGAACACTGAAGCTTTCTTT. The V and J genes are TRBV6-1 and TRBJ1-1, with 8 bases identical to TRBD1. The germline V gene encodes CDR1 MNHNS and CDR2 SASEGT. This CDR3 comprises 15 residues.